This entry describes one T cell receptor beta chain. This clone is labeled medium-sized (0.01 to 0.1%). The target of this receptor is not known. Base-call qualities are not available, and no considerably larger clone is one nucleotide away. These data come from a study of CD8 T cells in acute hepatitis C reinfection (dated by TCRdb to 2020 to 2023). Background for the entire study: The study profiled the TCRbeta repertoire of CD8+ T cells specific for the HCV NS3-1073 epitope during acute infection and after viral clearance. Several spontaneous resolvers contributed paired acute and follow-up samples. The study at large found these results: NS3-1073 specific cells were too rare to sort in chronically infected subjects, so no follow-up repertoires exist for those subjects. Some 13 public clonotypes were found regardless of outcome; one public clonotype used V04-02/J02-02. Diversity in the NS3-1073 specific repertoires was high, and no significant differences in diversity emerged among acute resolver, follow-up resolver and acute chronic samples. Only the TCRbeta chain was sequenced in bulk, so alphabeta pairing of public clonotypes could not be determined. It was rare for CDR3 sequences to be shared with other epitopes, and exact matching may have been limited by differing sequencing approaches. All groups showed preferential use of the TRBV04 and TRBV06 gene families, a pattern that overrepresentation in the naive pool did not explain.

The CDR3 numbers 13 residues from cysteine through phenylalanine. Only the CDR3 region is kept as DNA, spanning 39 bases read in frame from base 1. The germline V gene sets CDR1 to MNHEY and CDR2 to SVGAGI. V and J lose 5 bases and 3 bases, and a span of 11 bases separates them. What the time point label conveys for this sample: naive CD8 control sorted from an acute-time-point sample. Enrolled in the Montreal Hepatitis C Cohort (HEPCO) in Canada, the donors were people who inject drugs, and these donors were followed every 3 months. A positive HCV RNA or antibody test that followed a negative test within the previous 24 weeks was the definition used for acute primary HCV infection. CD3, CD8 and CD45RO antibodies were used for surface staining, and dead cells were excluded with an aqua fixable dye. Among the cohort members were 8 spontaneous resolvers, with spontaneous resolution defined as HCV RNA clearance within 24 weeks. Frozen stocks of peripheral blood mononuclear cells were first thawed, after which negative isolation of CD8+ T cells was carried out using the MACS CD8+ T cell Isolation Kit. Cells were sorted on a BD FACSAria II cell sorter.

The FACS-sorted cells had their genomic DNA extracted, and the commercial immunoSEQ service was used to sequence the TCRbeta chains. As for the authors' bioinformatics: ImmunoSEQ Analyzer software v3.0 and R v3.5.1 were used to analyze the repertoire data. Only productive rearrangements were analyzed, because any sequences with stop codons or out-of-frame rearrangements were filtered out. Simpson diversity, Shannon entropy, CDR3 length and nucleotide addition metrics were obtained from the sequencing provider. Clonotypes were grouped by frequency as dominant, sub-dominant, low or lowest abundance, and most analyses excluded clonotypes below 0.1%. A CDR3 amino acid clonotype was called public if the clonotype appeared in at least two subjects at a cumulative frequency of at least 0.5%. TCRdb limited this immuneACCESS table to in-frame rearrangements with V and J called. A share of clones is missing; checked studies link under half to unresolved V genes, and the rest is unexplained. V, J and clone size are taken as reported in that table, and D and trimming were inferred from the DNA itself. This sample has tens of thousands of clones in its table, and approximately 83% of those were observed once. The top ten clones comprise roughly 11% of the sample.

Sequencing was carried out using naive CD8+ T cells from PBMCs. Per the publication, the cell subset or site label means: sorted total naive CD45RO-negative CD8+ T cells. The chain is assembled from TRBV6-5 and TRBJ2-7; the D gene lacks a confident call. This clonotype was sampled from a woman between 18 and 29 years old who spontaneously cleared hepatitis C infection. The CDR3 loop reads CASSPQDGYEQYF. The nucleotides are TGTGCCAGCAGTCCCCAGGACGGCTACGAGCAGTACTTC.